The TCR beta chain described here comes from a study of control samples from healthy donors and cancer patients. Germline loops: CDR1 SGHNT, CDR2 YYREEE (reference sequence). The V and J ends lost 4 bases and 4 bases respectively, with 11 bases between them. The CDR3 is 13 residues long. TCRdb's table, derived via immunoSEQ multiplex PCR, lists solely in-frame clones and lacks some. The sample records over 80,000 clones, more than 75% being singletons. There are a few counts of this clone. The origin of this receptor is a man aged 60 to 69 in good health. The sequencing sample was made of blood. The V gene is TRBV5-4, the J gene TRBJ1-1; a possible D gene is TRBD1 (5 bases). The CDR3 DNA reads TGTGCCAGCAGCCCACCAGGGACCACTGAAGCTTTCTTT. This codes for CASSPPGTTEAFF. Based on the CDR3 plus reference TRBV5-4 and TRBJ1-1, the full variable domain is ETGVTQSPTHLIKTRGQQVTLRCSSQSGHNTVSWYQQALGQGPQFIFQYYREEENGRGNFPPRFSGLQFPNYSSELNVNALELDDSALYLCASSPPGTTEAFFGQGTRLTVV.